These T cell receptor beta chains were read from a single sample in a study of shared clonotypes between healthy human individuals. Some clones are missing from TCRdb's copy, which holds only in-frame ones; the method was immunoSEQ multiplex PCR. This sample has 2,100,000 or so clones, with approximately 94% found just once. Sequencing was performed on naive CD4+ T cells sorted from blood. All receptors derive from a man between 18 and 29 years old in good health. CDR3s include the opening cysteine and the closing phenylalanine or tryptophan. D genes are given only for firm matches. Clone size is stated in some rows and not others, as once, few, many or a class when expanded.

>TRBJ1-1|NA|TRBV6-5|once
TGTGCCAGCAGTTACAGGGGGTATACTGAAGCTTTCTTT
CASSYRGYTEAFF
>TRBJ1-3|NA|TRBV4-1|NA
TGCGCCAGCAGCCAAGACCTAAGCTCTGGAAACACCATATATTTT
CASSQDLSSGNTIYF
>TRBJ1-4|NA|TRBV5-1|NA
TGCGCCAGCAGCTCAGGGGAACTGGGTGAAAAACTGTTTTTT
CASSSGELGEKLFF
>TRBJ2-3|NA|TRBV7-8|NA
TGTGCCAGCAGCTTATGGGGGAATGGAGTAGATACGCAGTATTTT
CASSLWGNGVDTQYF
>TRBJ2-7|NA|TRBV18|NA
TGTGCCAGCTCAGGTGGAGGCTCCTACGAGCAGTACTTC
CASSGGGSYEQYF
>TRBJ2-2|TRBD1|TRBV5-1|NA
TGCGCCAGCAGCCAGGGACAGGGTTCCACCGGGGAGCTGTTTTTT
CASSQGQGSTGELFF
>TRBJ1-4|TRBD1|TRBV5-1|NA
TGCGCCAGCGCGACAGGGTCCAATGAAAAACTGTTTTTT
CASATGSNEKLFF
>TRBJ2-2|TRBD1|TRBV12-5|NA
TGTGCTAGTGGACCCCGGGACAGAGTCACCGGGGAGCTGTTTTTT
CASGPRDRVTGELFF
>TRBJ2-1|TRBD1|TRBV5-1|NA
TGCGCCAGCAGTTCCGCCCAGGGGGCTTACAATGAGCAGTTCTTC
CASSSAQGAYNEQFF
>TRBJ2-4|NA|TRBV10-2|NA
TGCGCCAGCAGTGACGACTCCAAAAACATTCAGTACTTC
CASSDDSKNIQYF
>TRBJ2-7|NA|TRBV9|NA
TGTGCCAGCAGCGTAGGGTGGATGGGGCGGTCCGAGCAGTACTTC
CASSVGWMGRSEQYF
>TRBJ2-2|TRBD1|TRBV14|NA
TGTGCCAGCAGCCAAGGACTGGACAGGGCCAAGCGAGGGGGCACCGGGGAGCTGTTTTTT
CASSQGLDRAKRGGTGELFF
>TRBJ2-3|NA|TRBV28|NA
TGTGCCAGCTGCTCGGGGGGCACAGATACGCAGTATTTT
CASCSGGTDTQYF
>TRBJ1-2|NA|TRBV10-3|NA
TGTGCCATCAGTGGTTACGGCAACTATGGCTACACCTTC
CAISGYGNYGYTF
>TRBJ2-7|NA|TRBV11-2|NA
TGTGCCAGCAGCTCCTTAGAATACTCTCCCTACGAGCAGTACTTC
CASSSLEYSPYEQYF
>TRBJ2-3|NA|TRBV6-5|NA
TGTGCCACGACGGTTACTAGCACAGATACGCAGTATTTT
CATTVTSTDTQYF
>TRBJ2-1|TRBD2|TRBV9|NA
TGTGCCAGCAGCGCCGGGACTAGCGGCTACAATGAGCAGTTCTTC
CASSAGTSGYNEQFF
>TRBJ2-2|TRBD1|TRBV5-4|NA
TGTGCCAGCAGCTTGGGGCAGGGGGCGAATACCGGGGAGCTGTTTTTT
CASSLGQGANTGELFF
>TRBJ2-3|NA|TRBV10-1|once
TGCGCCAGCACCCCGAACAGGGGCCCCGGGAGAGATACGCAGTATTTT
CASTPNRGPGRDTQYF
>TRBJ2-5|TRBD1|TRBV18|NA
TGTGCCAGCTCACCCAAGACAGGGGAAGAGACCCAGTACTTC
CASSPKTGEETQYF
>TRBJ1-2|TRBD1|TRBV18|NA
TGTGCCAGCTCACTGGGACAGTCGGGTGGCTACACCTTC
CASSLGQSGGYTF
>TRBJ2-5|TRBD2|TRBV7-9|NA
TGTGCCAGCAGCAAGGCCCCAACGACTAGCGGGGGGCTCCAAGAGACCCAGTACTTC
CASSKAPTTSGGLQETQYF
>TRBJ2-3|NA|TRBV4-2|NA
TGTGCCAGCAGCCAAGAAGGGCAGCTAGGGGCAGATACGCAGTATTTT
CASSQEGQLGADTQYF
>TRBJ2-1|TRBD2|TRBV7-9|NA
TGTGCCAGCAGTAAGCTAGCTAGCGGGAGGAGGAATGAGCAGTTCTTC
CASSKLASGRRNEQFF
>TRBJ2-2|TRBD1|TRBV2|NA
TGTGCCAGCAGATTGACCGGGACAGGGGGCAAAATCGGGGAGCTGTTTTTT
CASRLTGTGGKIGELFF
>TRBJ1-6|TRBD1|TRBV6-5|NA
TGTGCCAGCAGTTGGGACAGGGGTAATTCACCCCTCCACTTT
CASSWDRGNSPLHF
>TRBJ1-2|NA|TRBV6-5|NA
TGTGCCAGCAAAGGCAGGGCACTATGGGATGGCTACACCTTC
CASKGRALWDGYTF
>TRBJ2-5|TRBD2|TRBV7-2|NA
TGTGCCAGCAGACCGGAGCGGGGCCAAGAGACCCAGTACTTC
CASRPERGQETQYF
>TRBJ2-6|NA|TRBV18|NA
TGTGCCAGCTCACCACGGGTGACTGGGGCCAACGTCCTGACTTTC
CASSPRVTGANVLTF
>TRBJ1-3|NA|TRBV10-3|NA
TGTGCCATCCTTCGGCAGACTGACAACACCATATATTTT
CAILRQTDNTIYF
>TRBJ2-3|TRBD2|TRBV11-3|NA
TGTGCCAGCAGCACCGGACTAGCGGGAGGGACAGATACGCAGTATTTT
CASSTGLAGGTDTQYF
>TRBJ1-1|NA|TRBV4-1|NA
TGCGCCAGCAGCCAACCCGGGGGGACTGAAGCTTTCTTT
CASSQPGGTEAFF
>TRBJ2-7|TRBD1|TRBV5-4|NA
TGTGCCAGCAGCATATTCACAGGGGGATGGTCCTACGAGCAGTACTTC
CASSIFTGGWSYEQYF
>TRBJ2-1|TRBD2|TRBV9|NA
TGTGCCAGCAGCATAGGACTAGCCCCAGTTGGCAATGAGCAGTTCTTC
CASSIGLAPVGNEQFF
>TRBJ2-7|TRBD2|TRBV5-1|NA
TGCGCCAGCAGCTTTAGCGGGGGCCTTTACGAGCAGTACTTC
CASSFSGGLYEQYF
>TRBJ1-2|TRBD1|TRBV7-9|NA
TGTGCCAGCAGCTTAGTCCGGGACAGCCCAGGGGGCTACACCTTC
CASSLVRDSPGGYTF
>TRBJ1-1|NA|TRBV5-4|NA
TGTGCCAGCAGCTTCGGCGGGGGGCAGACTGAAGCTTTCTTT
CASSFGGGQTEAFF
>TRBJ1-6|NA|TRBV27|NA
TGTGCCAGCAGTTCCCGGACAGTTAATTCACCCCTCCACTTT
CASSSRTVNSPLHF
>TRBJ2-7|NA|TRBV14|NA
TGTGCCAGCAGCCGGGACATCGCCTCCTACGAGCAGTACTTC
CASSRDIASYEQYF
>TRBJ2-7|TRBD2|TRBV5-1|once
TGCGCCAGCAGCCCCACTAGCGGGAATTCCTACGAGCAGTACTTC
CASSPTSGNSYEQYF
>TRBJ1-2|NA|TRBV18|NA
TGTGCCAGCTCACCTGGCCTCTATGGCTACACCTTC
CASSPGLYGYTF
>TRBJ2-6|NA|TRBV5-1|NA
TGCGCCAGCAGCGCTACGTTCGGCTCTGGGGCCAACGTCCTGACTTTC
CASSATFGSGANVLTF
>TRBJ1-2|TRBD1|TRBV6-5|NA
TGTGCCAGCAGGACGCGGACAGGGAGGATATTGAACACCTTC
CASRTRTGRILNTF
>TRBJ2-1|NA|TRBV5-1|NA
TGCGCCAGCAGCTTGGGGCCCCTTCAGCCCAATGAGCAGTTCTTC
CASSLGPLQPNEQFF
>TRBJ2-5|NA|TRBV5-4|NA
TGTGCCAGCAGCTTGGCGGGAAGAGAGACCCAGTACTTC
CASSLAGRETQYF
>TRBJ2-7|TRBD1|TRBV5-7|NA
TGTGCCAGCAGCAGTGCCGGGACAGAGTCCTACGAGCAGTACTTC
CASSSAGTESYEQYF
>TRBJ2-5|NA|TRBV6-5|NA
TGTGCCAGCAGCGACCGGGACACTAGAGAGACCCAGTACTTC
CASSDRDTRETQYF
>TRBJ1-1|NA|TRBV19|NA
TGTGCCAGTAGTATAGTGGCCGGGATGGGGACTGAAGCTTTCTTT
CASSIVAGMGTEAFF
>TRBJ2-3|NA|TRBV10-3|NA
TGTGCCACCGCCCCGCAGGGAAGCACAGATACGCAGTATTTT
CATAPQGSTDTQYF
>TRBJ2-3|NA|TRBV4-1|NA
TGCGCCAGCAGCCAAGCACAAATGCAGGGCATTACAGATACGCAGTATTTT
CASSQAQMQGITDTQYF
>TRBJ2-3|TRBD2|TRBV6-1|NA
TGTGCCAGCAGTGCCCAGACTAGCGGAGCAGATACGCAGTATTTT
CASSAQTSGADTQYF
>TRBJ1-6|TRBD1|TRBV4-1|NA
TGCGCCAGCAGCCGGGGACAGGAGATTCGTAATTCACCCCTCCACTTT
CASSRGQEIRNSPLHF
>TRBJ1-2|NA|TRBV15|NA
TGTGCCACCAGCAGAGATCGGAGCTATGGCTACACCTTC
CATSRDRSYGYTF
>TRBJ2-1|NA|TRBV12-5|once
TGTGCTAGTGGTTTAGGCGTGCTGGAACGCTACAATGAGCAGTTCTTC
CASGLGVLERYNEQFF
>TRBJ2-7|NA|TRBV30|NA
TGTGCCTGGAGTGTAGCCAGGACGAGGGAGCAGTACTTC
CAWSVARTREQYF
>TRBJ2-7|NA|TRBV19|NA
TGTGCCAGTAGTATAACCGGGACGACTTACGAGCAGTACTTC
CASSITGTTYEQYF
>TRBJ2-5|NA|TRBV7-2|NA
TGTGCCAGCAGCTTAATAGGACAAGAGACCCAGTACTTC
CASSLIGQETQYF